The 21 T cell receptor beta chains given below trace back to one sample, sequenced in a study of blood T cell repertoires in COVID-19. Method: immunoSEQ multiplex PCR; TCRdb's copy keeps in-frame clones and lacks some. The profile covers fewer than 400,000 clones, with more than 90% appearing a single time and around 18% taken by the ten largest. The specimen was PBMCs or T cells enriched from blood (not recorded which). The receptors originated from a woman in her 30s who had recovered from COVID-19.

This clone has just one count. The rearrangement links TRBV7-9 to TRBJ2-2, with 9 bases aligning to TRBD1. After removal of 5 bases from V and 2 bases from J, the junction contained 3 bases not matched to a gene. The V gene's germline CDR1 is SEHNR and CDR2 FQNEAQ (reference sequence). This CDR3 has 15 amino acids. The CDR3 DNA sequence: TGTGCCAGCAGCCACAGGGGGCTTAACACCGGGGAGCTGTTTTTT. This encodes CASSHRGLNTGELFF.

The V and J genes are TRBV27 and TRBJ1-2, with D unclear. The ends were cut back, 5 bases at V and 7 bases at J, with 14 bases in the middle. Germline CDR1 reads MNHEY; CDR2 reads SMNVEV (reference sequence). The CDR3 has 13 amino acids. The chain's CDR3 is CASSPAEGGGYTF. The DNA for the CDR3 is TGTGCCAGCAGTCCCGCAGAGGGAGGTGGCTACACCTTC.

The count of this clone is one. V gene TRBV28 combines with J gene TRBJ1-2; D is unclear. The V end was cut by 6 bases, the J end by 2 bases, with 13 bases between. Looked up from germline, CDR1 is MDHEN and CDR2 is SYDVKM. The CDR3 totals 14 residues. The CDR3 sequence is CASRETQLNYGYTF. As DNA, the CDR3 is TGTGCCAGCAGGGAGACTCAGCTGAACTATGGCTACACCTTC.

CDR3 sequence: CASSWTGGGYEQYF. The CDR3 nucleotides read TGTGCCAGCAGTTGGACAGGGGGCGGTTACGAGCAGTACTTC. The chain couples TRBV6-5 to TRBJ2-7, with TRBD1 matching 11 bases. Germline V lookup: CDR1 MNHEY, CDR2 SVGAGI. Trimming cost V 4 bases and J 4 bases; bases outside gene matches: 3. The CDR3 is 14 residues long.

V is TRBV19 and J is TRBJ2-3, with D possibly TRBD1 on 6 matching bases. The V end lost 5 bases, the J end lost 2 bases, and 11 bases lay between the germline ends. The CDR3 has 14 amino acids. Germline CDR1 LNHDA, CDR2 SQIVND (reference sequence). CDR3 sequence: CASSATGYTDTQYF. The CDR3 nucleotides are TGTGCCAGTAGTGCCACAGGGTACACAGATACGCAGTATTTT. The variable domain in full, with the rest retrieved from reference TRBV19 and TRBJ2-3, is DGGITQSPKYLFRKEGQNVTLSCEQNLNHDAMYWYRQDPGQGLRLIYYSQIVNDFQKGDIAEGYSVSREKKESFPLTVTSAQKNPTAFYLCASSATGYTDTQYFGPGTRLTVL.

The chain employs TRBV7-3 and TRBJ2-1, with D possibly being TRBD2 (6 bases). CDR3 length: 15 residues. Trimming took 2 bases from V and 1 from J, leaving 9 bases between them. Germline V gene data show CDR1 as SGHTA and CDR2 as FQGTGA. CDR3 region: CASSLGTASYNEQFF. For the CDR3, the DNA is TGTGCCAGCAGCTTAGGGACTGCGTCCTACAATGAGCAGTTCTTC.

CDR3 coding DNA: TGCAGCGTTGGGGGTGTGGAACTAGCGGGATCGAGCTCCTACAATGAGCAGTTCTTC. As protein: CSVGGVELAGSSSYNEQFF. V and J are TRBV29-1 and TRBJ2-1; 10 positions agree with TRBD2. The CDR3 sequence is 19 residues long. The germline gives CDR1 SQVTM, CDR2 ANQGSEA. With 4 bases clipped from V and 0 bases from J, the junction kept 15 bases outside the gene matches.

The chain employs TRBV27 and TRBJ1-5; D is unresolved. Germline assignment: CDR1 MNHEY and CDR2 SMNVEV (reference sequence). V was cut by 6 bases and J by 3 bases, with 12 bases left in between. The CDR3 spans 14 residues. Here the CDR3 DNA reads TGTGCCAGCAGAGGCTTCGGGGACAATCAGCCCCAGCATTTT. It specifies CASRGFGDNQPQHF.

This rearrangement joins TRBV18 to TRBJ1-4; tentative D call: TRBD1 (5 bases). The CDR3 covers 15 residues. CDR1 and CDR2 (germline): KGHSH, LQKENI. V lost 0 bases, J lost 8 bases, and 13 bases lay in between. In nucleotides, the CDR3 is TGTGCCAGCTCACCACCCGGCAGGGCGGGAGAAAAACTGTTTTTT. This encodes CASSPPGRAGEKLFF.

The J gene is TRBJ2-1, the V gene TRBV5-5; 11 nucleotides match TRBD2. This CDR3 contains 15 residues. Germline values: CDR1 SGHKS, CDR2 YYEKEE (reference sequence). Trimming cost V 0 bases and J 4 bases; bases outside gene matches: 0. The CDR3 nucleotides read TGTGCCAGCAGCTTGGCTAGCGGGGGGTACAATGAGCAGTTCTTC. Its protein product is CASSLASGGYNEQFF.

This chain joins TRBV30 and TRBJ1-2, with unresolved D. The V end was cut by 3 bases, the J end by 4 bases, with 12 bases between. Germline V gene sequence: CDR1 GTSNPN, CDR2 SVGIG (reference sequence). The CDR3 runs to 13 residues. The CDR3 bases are TGTGCCTGGAGCCCCGGGAGATTCTATGGCTACACCTTC. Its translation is CAWSPGRFYGYTF. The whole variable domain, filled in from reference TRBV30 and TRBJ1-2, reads SQTIHQWPATLVQPVGSPLSLECTVEGTSNPNLYWYRQAAGRGLQLLFYSVGIGQISSEVPQNLSASRPQDRQFILSSKKLLLSDSGFYLCAWSPGRFYGYTFGSGTRLTVV.

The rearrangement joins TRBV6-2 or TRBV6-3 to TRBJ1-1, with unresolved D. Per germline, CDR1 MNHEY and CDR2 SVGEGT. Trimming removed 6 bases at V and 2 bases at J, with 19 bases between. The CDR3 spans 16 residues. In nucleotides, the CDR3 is TGTGCCAGCAGCCGCCCCCACATAGCCCCCAACACTGAAGCTTTCTTT. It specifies CASSRPHIAPNTEAFF.

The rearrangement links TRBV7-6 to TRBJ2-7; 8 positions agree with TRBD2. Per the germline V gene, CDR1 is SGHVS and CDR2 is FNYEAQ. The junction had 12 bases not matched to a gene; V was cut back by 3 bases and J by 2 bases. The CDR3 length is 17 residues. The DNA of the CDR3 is TGTGCCAGCAGCTTGGCCGGGACTAGAAAGAAGACCTACGAGCAGTACTTC. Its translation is CASSLAGTRKKTYEQYF.

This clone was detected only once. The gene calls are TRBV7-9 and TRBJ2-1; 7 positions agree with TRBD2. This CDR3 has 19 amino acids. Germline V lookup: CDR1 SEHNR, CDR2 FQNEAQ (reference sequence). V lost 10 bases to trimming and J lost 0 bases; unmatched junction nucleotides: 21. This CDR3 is CATHEERGNLFSSYNEQFF. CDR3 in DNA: TGTGCCACCCACGAAGAGCGGGGCAACCTTTTCAGCTCCTACAATGAGCAGTTCTTC.

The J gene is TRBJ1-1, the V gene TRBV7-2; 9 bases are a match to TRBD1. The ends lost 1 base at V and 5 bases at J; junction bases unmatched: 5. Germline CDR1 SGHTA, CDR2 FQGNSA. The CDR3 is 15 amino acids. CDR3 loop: CASSLVGTGRTEAFF. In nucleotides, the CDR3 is TGTGCCAGCAGCTTAGTTGGGACAGGGCGTACTGAAGCTTTCTTT.

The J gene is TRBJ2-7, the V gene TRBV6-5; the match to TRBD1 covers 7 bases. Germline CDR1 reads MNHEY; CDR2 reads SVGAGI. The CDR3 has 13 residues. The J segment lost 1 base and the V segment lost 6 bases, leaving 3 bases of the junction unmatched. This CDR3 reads CASRSGQSYEQYF. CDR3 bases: TGTGCCAGCAGGTCGGGACAGTCCTACGAGCAGTACTTC.

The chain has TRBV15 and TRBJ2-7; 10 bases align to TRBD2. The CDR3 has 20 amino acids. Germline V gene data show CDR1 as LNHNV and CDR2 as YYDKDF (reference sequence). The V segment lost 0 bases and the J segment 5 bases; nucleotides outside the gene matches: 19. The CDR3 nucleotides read TGTGCCACCAGCAGAGAAACGGGGCCTACTAGCGGGGTGGGAAGAAACGAGCAGTACTTC. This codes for CATSRETGPTSGVGRNEQYF. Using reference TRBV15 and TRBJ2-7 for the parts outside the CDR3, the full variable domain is DAMVIQNPRYQVTQFGKPVTLSCSQTLNHNVMYWYQQKSSQAPKLLFHYYDKDFNNEADTPDNFQSRRPNTSFCFLDIRSPGLGDTAMYLCATSRETGPTSGVGRNEQYFGPGTRLTVT.

CDR3 protein: CASSLAGAYNSPLHF. In DNA form, the CDR3 reads TGTGCCAGCAGCTTAGCAGGGGCCTATAATTCACCCCTCCACTTT. The rearrangement uses TRBV7-9 and TRBJ1-6, with D maybe TRBD1 (5 bases). The CDR3 loop spans 15 amino acids. The V end was cut by 0 bases, the J end by 2 bases, with 5 bases between. Germline CDR1 is SEHNR and CDR2 is FQNEAQ (reference sequence).

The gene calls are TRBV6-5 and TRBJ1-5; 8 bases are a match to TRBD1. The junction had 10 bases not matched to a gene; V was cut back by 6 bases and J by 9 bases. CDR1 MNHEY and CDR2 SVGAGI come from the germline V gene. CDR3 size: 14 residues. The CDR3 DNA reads TGTGCCAGCAGCCCCGGACAGGGTAGAGGGCCCCAGCATTTT. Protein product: CASSPGQGRGPQHF.

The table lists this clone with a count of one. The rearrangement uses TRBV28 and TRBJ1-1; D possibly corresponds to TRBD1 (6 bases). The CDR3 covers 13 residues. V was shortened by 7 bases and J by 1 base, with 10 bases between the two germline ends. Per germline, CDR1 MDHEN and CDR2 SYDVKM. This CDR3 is CASTLTGNTEAFF. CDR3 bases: TGTGCCAGCACCCTGACAGGGAACACTGAAGCTTTCTTT.

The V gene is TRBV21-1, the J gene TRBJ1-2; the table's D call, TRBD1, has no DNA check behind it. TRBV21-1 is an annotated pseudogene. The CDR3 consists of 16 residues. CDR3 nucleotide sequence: TGTGCCAGCAGCAAAGCCCCCCCGGGACAGGGGGATGGCTACACCTTC. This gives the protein CASSKAPPGQGDGYTF.